The present entry profiles one T cell receptor beta chain with its context. Its antigen is not known. At least 5.5 micrograms of total RNA were extracted per sample. The data belong to a study of blood T cells in healthy people across ages. For the study at large: Per two T cells, about one barcoded beta molecule was captured through template switching.

A second PCR of about 7 to 12 cycles used a sample-barcoded 5' primer and a J-beta primer mix. A template-switch adaptor that had 12 random nucleotides put a tag on each cDNA molecule. Via MiXCR, TCRdb re-called the 5' RACE reads, giving one row per CDR3 protein. The data contain approximately 1.5 million distinct CDR3 sequences, approximately 42% of them singletons. General study findings and limits: Long-lived and aged donors differed, with more naive CD4+ cells and higher diversity in the long-lived.

CDR3 length: 17 amino acids. Germline values: CDR1 ENHRY, CDR2 SYGVKD. V shed 2 bases, J shed 0 bases, and the junction held 7 bases outside the gene matches. The rearrangement links TRBV10-3 to TRBJ2-3, with 8 bases aligning to TRBD2. The clonotype was recovered from a young woman in good health. Sequencing used blood. CDR3 in amino acids: CAISEGTRDLSTDTQYF. The CDR3 coding sequence is TGTGCCATCAGTGAGGGGACTAGGGACTTGAGCACAGATACGCAGTATTTT.